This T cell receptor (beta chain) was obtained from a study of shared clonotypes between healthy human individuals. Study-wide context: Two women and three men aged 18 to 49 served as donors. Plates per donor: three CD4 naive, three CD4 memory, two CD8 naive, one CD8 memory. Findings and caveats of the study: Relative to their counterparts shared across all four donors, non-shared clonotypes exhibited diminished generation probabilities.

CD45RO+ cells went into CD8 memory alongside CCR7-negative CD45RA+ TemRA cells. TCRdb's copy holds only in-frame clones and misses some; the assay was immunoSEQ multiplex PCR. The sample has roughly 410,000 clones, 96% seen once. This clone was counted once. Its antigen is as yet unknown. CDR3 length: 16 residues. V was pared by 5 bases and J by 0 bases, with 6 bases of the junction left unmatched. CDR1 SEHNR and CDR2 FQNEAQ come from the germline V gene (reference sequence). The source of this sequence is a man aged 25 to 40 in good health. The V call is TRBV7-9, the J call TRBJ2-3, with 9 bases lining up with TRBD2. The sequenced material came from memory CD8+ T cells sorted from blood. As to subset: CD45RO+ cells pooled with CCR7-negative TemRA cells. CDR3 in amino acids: CASSLMREGSTDTQYF. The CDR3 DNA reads TGTGCCAGCAGCCTCATGCGGGAGGGAAGCACAGATACGCAGTATTTT.